This TCR beta chain was found in a study of CD8+CD57+ T cells in acquired aplastic anemia. The CDR3 loop spans 15 amino acids. Germline V gene data show CDR1 as SEHNR and CDR2 as FQNEAQ (reference sequence). V shed 4 bases and J shed 5 bases, with 17 bases lying between them. Profiling of TCR beta VDJ combinations and CDR3 sequences used genomic DNA as template. TCRdb re-analysed the reads in MiXCR, keeping a single row per CDR3 protein. The sample contains approximately 45,000 distinct CDR3 sequences, 55% to 75% of which appear only once. Sequencing used sorted CD4+, CD8+, or CD8+CD57+ T cells (not recorded which) from PBMCs. The sequence came from a human donor in good health, serving as a control. J is TRBJ1-1 and V is TRBV7-9; D may be TRBD1 (5 bases). This chain's CDR3 is CASSWAGGGKTEAFF. The CDR3 nucleotides read TGTGCCAGCAGCTGGGCGGGGGGAGGGAAGACTGAAGCTTTCTTT.